This record looks at one TCR beta chain sequence and its context. The source of the sample is a study of monozygotic twins with inflammatory bowel disease. TCRdb reprocessed the 5' RACE reads and keeps a single row for each CDR3 protein, giving no DNA. This sample's table has about 380,000 distinct CDR3 sequences. This sequence originates from a human donor with ulcerative colitis or Crohn's disease, or a healthy co-twin of an affected twin (not recorded which). The sequenced sample consisted of blood.

The CDR3 loop is CASSLPGYTDTQYF. The rearrangement uses TRBV27 and TRBJ2-3. Germline assignment: CDR1 MNHEY and CDR2 SMNVEV (reference sequence). This CDR3 comprises 14 residues.